This TCR beta chain was profiled in a study of cytomegalovirus exposure and HLA in healthy donors. Across the whole study: The study's early data release held approximately 91 million unique TCRs from HLA-typed donors. The study, taken as a whole, reports: Despite most TCR sequences being rare, some public TCRs occurred in many donors. TCR beta V segments were, for the most part, productive about 87% or about 30% of the time in an earlier analysis.

Details on this clone: What it binds is unknown.

Trimming stripped 3 bases from V and 8 bases from J, with 22 bases between. The CDR3 covers 16 residues. Germline V gene data show CDR1 as SGHTA and CDR2 as FQGNSA. Researchers ran the PCR with 60 Vbeta and 13 Jbeta primers. TCRdb keeps only in-frame clones here, not all; method: immunoSEQ multiplex PCR. Here the sample spans 110,000 or so clones, over 65% being singletons. The source of this sequence is a woman aged 25 to 39 in good health and CMV-seropositive. Sequencing was performed on PBMCs. The chain is built from TRBV7-2 and TRBJ1-2; D not resolved. The CDR3 DNA reads as TGTGCCAGCAGCTTGATCCCGTCGGGAGGGCCGGGGGGCTACACCTTC. This encodes CASSLIPSGGPGGYTF.